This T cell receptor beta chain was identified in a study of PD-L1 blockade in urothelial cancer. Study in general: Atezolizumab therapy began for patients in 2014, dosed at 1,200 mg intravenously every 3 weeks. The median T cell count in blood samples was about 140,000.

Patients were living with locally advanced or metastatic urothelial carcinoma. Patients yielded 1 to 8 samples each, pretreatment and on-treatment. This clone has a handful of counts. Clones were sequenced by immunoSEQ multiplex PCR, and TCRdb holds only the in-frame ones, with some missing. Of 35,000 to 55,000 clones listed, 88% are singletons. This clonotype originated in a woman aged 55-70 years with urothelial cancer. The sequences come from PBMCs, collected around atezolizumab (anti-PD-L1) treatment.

CDR3 nucleotide sequence: TGTGCCAGCACCCCGCAGGGGGTAGGGGAGACCCAGTACTTC. It is translated as CASTPQGVGETQYF. The chain recombines TRBV6-5 with TRBJ2-5; 7 positions agree with TRBD1. The ends lost 7 bases at V and 5 bases at J; junction bases unmatched: 10. Germline CDR1 reads MNHEY; CDR2 reads SVGAGI. CDR3 length: 14 residues.